A selection of T cell receptor beta chains follows, all from one sample in a study of siplizumab effects on memory and regulatory T cells. Repertoires were generated with immunoSEQ multiplex PCR, while TCRdb's copy carries only in-frame clones and drops some. This sample has more than 85,000 clones, with roughly 92% found just once. Sequencing used CD4+ T cells sorted from blood. These receptors all stem from a human donor in good health. CDR3s include the opening cysteine and the closing phenylalanine or tryptophan. A D gene is named only where the DNA matches it firmly. Some rows mark clone size as missing; the rest say once, few, many or name a class of expanded clone.

d_call clone_size j_call v_call cdr3_aa cdr3_nt
. . TRBJ2-7 TRBV5-1 CASSSTSTGIEQYF TGCGCCAGCAGCTCGACTTCTACAGGGATCGAGCAGTACTTC
. . TRBJ2-4 TRBV7-9 CASSLDGLWDIQYF TGTGCCAGCAGCTTAGATGGTCTGTGGGACATTCAGTACTTC
TRBD2 . TRBJ2-7 TRBV4-1 CASSQVLAGLRGEQYF TGCGCCAGCAGCCAAGTTCTAGCGGGGCTAAGAGGGGAGCAGTACTTC
TRBD1 . TRBJ2-3 TRBV5-1 CASSPGQAADTQYF TGCGCCAGCAGCCCCGGACAGGCGGCAGATACGCAGTATTTT
. . TRBJ2-2 TRBV27 CASSFGGRHTGELFF TGTGCCAGCAGTTTTGGGGGGCGCCACACCGGGGAGCTGTTTTTT
TRBD1 . TRBJ2-7 TRBV4-1 CASSQSTGGLSYEQYF TGCGCCAGCAGCCAGAGCACAGGGGGCTTATCCTACGAGCAGTACTTC
. . TRBJ2-7 TRBV7-6 CASSHAGQNYEQYF TGTGCCAGCAGCCATGCGGGACAGAACTACGAGCAGTACTTC
. . TRBJ1-2 TRBV30 CAWSSLGGTNYGYTF TGTGCCTGGAGTTCGCTGGGAGGGACTAACTATGGCTACACCTTC
. . TRBJ1-3 TRBV19 CASRDIGGENTIYF TGTGCCAGTAGAGACATCGGCGGGGAGAACACCATATATTTT
. . TRBJ1-2 TRBV7-9 CASINQGSLLYGYTF TGTGCCAGCATCAACCAGGGGTCTCTACTCTATGGCTACACCTTC
TRBD1 . TRBJ2-7 TRBV6-5 CASSRGQAEYEQYF TGTGCCAGCAGCCGCGGACAGGCGGAGTACGAGCAGTACTTC
. . TRBJ2-2 TRBV11-3 CASSPSGMGDTGELFF TGTGCCAGCAGCCCCAGTGGAATGGGAGACACCGGGGAGCTGTTTTTT
TRBD2 . TRBJ2-7 TRBV2 CASSEVRLAGGLAYEQYF TGTGCCAGCAGTGAAGTGAGACTAGCGGGAGGGCTTGCCTACGAGCAGTACTTC
TRBD1 . TRBJ2-3 TRBV7-9 CASSFRQGPTDTQYF TGTGCCAGCAGCTTCAGACAGGGGCCCACAGATACGCAGTATTTT
. . TRBJ2-2 TRBV6-1 CASSWGPNTGELFF TGTGCCAGCAGTTGGGGGCCAAACACCGGGGAGCTGTTTTTT
. . TRBJ2-1 TRBV7-3 CASSLMGTLSYNEQFF TGTGCCAGCAGCTTAATGGGGACTCTTTCCTACAATGAGCAGTTCTTC
. few TRBJ2-5 TRBV9 CASSRQQSSLETQYF TGTGCCAGCAGCAGACAACAGTCGAGTCTGGAGACCCAGTACTTC
. once TRBJ2-7 TRBV11-1 CASSSGYEQYF TGTGCCAGCAGCTCCGGCTACGAGCAGTACTTC
TRBD2 once TRBJ2-3 TRBV7-9 CASSLGYTGGTDTQYF TGTGCCAGCAGCTTAGGCTACACGGGAGGTACAGATACGCAGTATTTT
. . TRBJ1-3 TRBV7-9 CASERVGGNTIYF TGTGCCAGCGAGCGGGTCGGTGGAAACACCATATATTTT
TRBD1 once TRBJ1-5 TRBV7-8 CASSSGTGGNQPQHF TGTGCCAGCAGTTCGGGGACAGGGGGAAATCAGCCCCAGCATTTT
. once TRBJ1-1 TRBV9 CASSARSPRGIPEAFF TGTGCCAGCAGCGCACGTAGTCCCAGAGGGATCCCTGAAGCTTTCTTT
. . TRBJ1-2 TRBV18 CASSVDSWGSGGYTF TGTGCCAGCTCCGTCGACTCGTGGGGTTCCGGTGGCTACACCTTC
. few TRBJ2-7 TRBV7-2 CASSLVGDRYEQYF TGTGCCAGCAGCTTAGTAGGTGACAGGTACGAGCAGTACTTC
. . TRBJ2-2 TRBV11-2 CASSPGKTGELFF TGTGCCAGCAGCCCCGGGAAGACCGGGGAGCTGTTTTTT
. . TRBJ1-1 TRBV4-1 CASSKEPDVGARRSEAFF TGCGCCAGCAGCAAAGAACCAGACGTAGGGGCTCGCAGGTCCGAAGCTTTCTTT
. . TRBJ1-5 TRBV10-2 CASSDGTAQPQHF TGCGCCAGCAGTGACGGTACAGCTCAGCCCCAGCATTTT
TRBD2 . TRBJ2-7 TRBV11-2 CASSLEREIFYEQYF TGTGCCAGCAGCTTAGAGCGGGAGATTTTCTACGAGCAGTACTTC
TRBD2 . TRBJ2-3 TRBV5-1 CASSRLAGLTDTQYF TGCGCCAGCAGCAGACTAGCGGGCCTCACAGATACGCAGTATTTT
. . TRBJ2-5 TRBV2 CASSARGETQYF TGTGCCAGCAGTGCCAGGGGAGAGACCCAGTACTTC
TRBD1 . TRBJ1-3 TRBV10-3 CAISELQGPGNTIYF TGTGCCATCAGCGAATTACAGGGGCCGGGAAACACCATATATTTT
TRBD1 few TRBJ1-2 TRBV6-5 CASTTGDRGVAF TGTGCCAGCACCACCGGGGACAGGGGTGTAGCCTTC
. . TRBJ2-1 TRBV25-1 CASSESGTSYNEQFF TGTGCCAGCAGTGAGTCGGGAACGTCCTACAATGAGCAGTTCTTC
. . TRBJ2-4 TRBV5-4 CASSYGGIQYF TGTGCCAGCAGCTACGGCGGCATTCAGTACTTC
. . TRBJ1-1 TRBV12-5 CASGLGGRGLLYMNTEAFF TGTGCTAGTGGTTTAGGGGGAAGGGGCCTTCTTTACATGAACACTGAAGCTTTCTTT
TRBD1 . TRBJ2-3 TRBV5-4 CASSRTGVLDTQYF TGTGCCAGCAGCCGGACAGGGGTGTTGGATACGCAGTATTTT
TRBD1 . TRBJ2-7 TRBV6-1 CASSKGQGASYEQYF TGTGCCAGCAGTAAGGGTCAGGGGGCCTCCTACGAGCAGTACTTC
TRBD2 . TRBJ2-7 TRBV25-1 CASSEAQRGAYEQYF TGTGCCAGCAGTGAAGCCCAGCGGGGGGCCTACGAGCAGTACTTC
. . TRBJ1-1 TRBV6-5 CASRRGSTEAFF TGTGCCAGCAGGCGGGGGAGCACTGAAGCTTTCTTT
. . TRBJ1-4 TRBV30 CAWSRSRAGGEKLFF TGTGCCTGGAGTAGGAGCAGGGCCGGTGGGGAAAAACTGTTTTTT
. . TRBJ1-2 TRBV16 CASSQSPSPTGSYGYTF TGTGCCAGCAGCCAATCTCCCTCCCCAACAGGGAGCTATGGCTACACCTTC
TRBD2 . TRBJ2-7 TRBV7-8 CASSLVAGVTEQYF TGTGCCAGCAGCTTAGTAGCGGGAGTTACCGAGCAGTACTTC